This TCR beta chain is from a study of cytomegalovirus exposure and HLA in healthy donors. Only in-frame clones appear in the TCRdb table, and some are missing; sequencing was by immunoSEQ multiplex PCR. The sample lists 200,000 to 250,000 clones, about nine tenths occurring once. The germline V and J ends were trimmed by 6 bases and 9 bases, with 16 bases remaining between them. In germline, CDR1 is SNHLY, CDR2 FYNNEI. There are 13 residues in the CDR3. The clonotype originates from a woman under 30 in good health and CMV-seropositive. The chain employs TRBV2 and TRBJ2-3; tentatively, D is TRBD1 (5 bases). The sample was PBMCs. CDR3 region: CASRPRGHRTQYF. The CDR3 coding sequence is TGTGCCAGCAGGCCTAGGGGCCACCGGACGCAGTATTTT.